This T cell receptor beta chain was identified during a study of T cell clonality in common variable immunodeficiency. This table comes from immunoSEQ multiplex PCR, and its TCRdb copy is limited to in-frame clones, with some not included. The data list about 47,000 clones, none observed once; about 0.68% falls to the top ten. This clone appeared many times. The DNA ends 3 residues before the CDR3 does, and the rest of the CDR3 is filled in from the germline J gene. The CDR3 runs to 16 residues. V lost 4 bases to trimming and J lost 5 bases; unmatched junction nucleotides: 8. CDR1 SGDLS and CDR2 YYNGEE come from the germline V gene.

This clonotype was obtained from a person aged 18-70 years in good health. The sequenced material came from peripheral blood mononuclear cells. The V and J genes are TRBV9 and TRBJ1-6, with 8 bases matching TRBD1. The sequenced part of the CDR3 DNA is TGTGCCAGCAGCACACGGACAGGGATACATAATTCACCC. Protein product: CASSTRTGIHNSP. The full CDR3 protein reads CASSTRTGIHNSPLHF.